This T cell receptor (beta chain) is from a study of cytomegalovirus exposure and HLA in healthy donors. Vbeta (60) and Jbeta (13) primers were used in the PCR. Sequenced by immunoSEQ multiplex PCR; TCRdb stores in-frame clones only, minus some. Recorded for this sample: roughly 43,000 clones. Study-wide findings and caveats: In a later analysis, a genetic analysis reported fewer productive-TCR N-insertions in an Asian-associated ancestry cluster than the cohort average.

Comments on this clone: Its antigen remains unidentified.

The CDR3 sequence is 16 residues long. Germline V CDR1 and CDR2: SQVTM, ANQGSEA. V lost 5 bases and J lost 7; bases outside the gene matches: 14. The chain carries TRBV29-1 and TRBJ2-1; 10 bases are a match to TRBD1. The sequencing sample was made of PBMCs. The receptor was isolated from a woman in her thirties or forties in good health and CMV-seronegative. The CDR3 loop reads CSVTGARDRGRNEQFF. CDR3 coding DNA: TGCAGCGTTACGGGGGCCCGGGACAGGGGTCGGAATGAGCAGTTCTTC.